The 16 T cell receptor beta chains below come from one sample, sequenced in a study of T cell clonality in common variable immunodeficiency. TCRdb's table, derived via immunoSEQ multiplex PCR, lists solely in-frame clones and lacks some. Recorded here are some 33,000 clones, with no singletons, and the ten leading clones hold 3.8%. The specimen was peripheral blood mononuclear cells. These receptor sequences come from a person aged 18 to 70 in good health.

This clone was recorded many times. The sequenced fragment ends 3 residues before the CDR3 boundary, so the rest is inferred from the germline J gene. This chain connects TRBV11-3 to TRBJ1-1; no firm D call. Trimming took 0 bases from V and 2 from J, leaving 4 bases between them. The CDR3 loop spans 13 amino acids. The germline CDR1 and CDR2 sequences are SGHNT and YENEEA. CDR3 DNA, as far as it was read: TGTGCCAGCAGCTTAGACAGTAACACTGAA. Translation gives CASSLDSNTE. The whole CDR3 reads CASSLDSNTEAFF.

This clone was detected ten times or more. A junction end diverges from the germline sequence, so it may reflect a read error. The observed sequence ends 3 residues before the CDR3 terminus, with the missing tail filled in from the germline J gene. The chain recombines TRBV4-2 with TRBJ2-7; maybe TRBD2 (6 bases). The V gene's germline CDR1 is LGHNA and CDR2 YNFKEQ. The length of the CDR3 is 16 residues. The sequenced part of the CDR3 DNA is TGCGCCAGCAGCCAAGAGGTTTACGGGGGAGGCTACGAG. This gives the protein CASSQEVYGGGYE. The complete CDR3 reads CASSQEVYGGGYEQYF.

This clone was seen at least ten times. From the germline J gene comes the end of the CDR3, since the read stops 3 residues before it. This sequence joins TRBV5-1 and TRBJ2-3; TRBD2 matches at 8 bases. The germline V gene encodes CDR1 SGHRS and CDR2 YFSETQ. CDR3 length: 16 amino acids. Trimming at V came to 0 bases and at J to 2 bases, leaving 5 bases not matched to a gene. The CDR3 is CASSLGRGADTDTQYF. CDR3 DNA, as far as it was read: TGCGCCAGCAGCTTGGGGCGGGGGGCCGACACAGATACG.

This clone was recorded at least ten times. Coverage ceases 3 residues before the CDR3 finishes, and the germline J gene fills in the end. The chain carries TRBV4-2 and TRBJ2-2; 7 bases are a match to TRBD1. There are 13 residues in the CDR3. J was trimmed by 9 bases and V by 4 bases; bases with no gene match: 5. Germline values: CDR1 LGHNA, CDR2 YNFKEQ. Incomplete CDR3 DNA: TGTGCCAGCAGCCCAGACAGGGCCTGGGAG. This sequence encodes CASSPDRAWE. The full CDR3 reads CASSPDRAWELFF.

About this clone: The read falls 3 residues short of the CDR3 end, and the missing part is taken from the germline J gene. The gene calls are TRBV30 and TRBJ1-2; no clear D. There are 12 residues in the CDR3. CDR1 and CDR2 from the germline V gene are GTSNPN and SVGIG (reference sequence). The CDR3 protein is CAWSDRPYDYTF. CDR3 bases read: TGTGCCTGGAGTGACAGACCCTACGAC.

In its sample, this clone was seen many times. The missing CDR3 end, 3 residues past where the read stops, is filled in from the germline J gene. This chain joins TRBV29-1 and TRBJ2-1, with 14 bases matching TRBD2. The CDR3 runs 13 residues. J lost 8 bases, V lost 8 bases, and 5 bases had no gene match. CDR1 is SQVTM, CDR2 ANQGSEA, per germline. This CDR3 reads CSHRTSGRYEQFF. CDR3 DNA, as far as it was read: TGCAGCCATAGGACTAGCGGGAGGTATGAG.

This clone was observed at least ten times. Germline and junction disagree at one end, which may indicate a read error. The read ends 3 residues early relative to the CDR3; the germline J gene fills the gap. This chain connects TRBV6-2 or TRBV6-3 to TRBJ2-5; 9 bases map to TRBD1. The CDR3 covers 14 residues. Germline CDR1 is MNHEY and CDR2 is SVGEGT. CDR3 sequence reads: CAGSLQGARMTQYF. The sequenced part of the CDR3 DNA is TGTGCCGGCAGCCTACAGGGGGCCCGGATGACC.

This clone counts as medium-sized (0.01 to 0.1%). The read terminates 3 residues before the CDR3 end, so the remaining end is supplied by the germline J gene. The rearrangement uses TRBV20-1 and TRBJ1-4, with 7 bases that match TRBD1. Trimming took 4 bases from V and 7 from J; bases not matched to a gene: 9. Per the germline V gene, CDR1 is DFQATT and CDR2 is SNEGSKA (reference sequence). The CDR3 runs 14 residues. CDR3 region: CSANSGGVGEKLFF. CDR3 DNA (partial): TGCAGTGCTAATTCAGGGGGTGTCGGTGAAAAA.

Ten or more counts support this clone. The read comes to an end 3 residues before the CDR3 does, leaving the germline J gene to fill in the end. The rearrangement joins TRBV7-2 to TRBJ1-2; the D gene is possibly TRBD1 (5 bases). The CDR3 totals 15 residues. Germline CDR1 SGHTA, CDR2 FQGNSA. CDR3 loop: CASSLTPLGGDGYTF. The sequenced CDR3 bases are TGTGCCAGCAGCTTAACCCCCTTAGGCGGGGACGGC.

This clone was seen at least ten times. Sequencing ends 3 residues short of the CDR3 end; the germline J gene provides the rest. V gene TRBV9 combines with J gene TRBJ2-1; D might be TRBD2 (5 bases). CDR1 is SGDLS and CDR2 is YYNGEE in the germline V gene. This CDR3 is built from 15 residues. Trimming removed 2 bases from V and 8 bases from J, with 17 bases in between. The covered CDR3 bases are TGTGCCAGCAGCGTGTCTCCTAGCTCAGAATATGAG. It encodes CASSVSPSSEYE. The entire CDR3 sequence reads CASSVSPSSEYEQFF.

As regards this clone: The read terminates 3 residues ahead of where the CDR3 ends, so the germline J gene completes it. The identical CDR3 is also encoded by other nucleotide sequences in the sample. J is TRBJ1-3 and V is TRBV7-9, with D perhaps matching TRBD1 (5 bases). Germline V lookup: CDR1 SEHNR, CDR2 FQNEAQ (reference sequence). This CDR3 contains 15 residues. The V and J ends lost 4 bases and 8 bases respectively, with 18 bases between them. The CDR3 DNA, read in part, is TGTGCCAGCAGCTCCGACAGAGAGGGTGTCCACACC. It is translated as CASSSDREGVHT. The entire CDR3 is CASSSDREGVHTIYF.

This clone occurred many times. The DNA ends 3 residues before the CDR3 does, and the rest of the CDR3 is filled in from the germline J gene. This chain uses TRBV7-9 with TRBJ2-2, with D hard to call. Per the germline V gene, CDR1 is SEHNR and CDR2 is FQNEAQ (reference sequence). V was pared by 5 bases and J by 5 bases, with 12 bases between. The CDR3 consists of 14 residues. The CDR3 sequence: CASSPRWRTGELFF. CDR3 DNA, as far as it was read: TGTGCCAGCAGCCCCCGGTGGCGGACCGGGGAG.

In this sample, this clone turned up many times. One end of the junction fails to match germline, which may point to a read error. Read sequence stops 3 residues before the CDR3 end, and the germline J gene provides the missing end. Within the sample, other DNA sequences also encode this same CDR3. J is TRBJ1-3 and V is TRBV5-1; 10 nucleotides agree with TRBD1. The CDR3 contains 16 residues. Germline loops: CDR1 SGHRS, CDR2 YFSETQ. The sequenced part of the CDR3 DNA is TGCGCCAGCAGAACAGGACAGGGGGTCAATGGAAACACA. Translation gives CASRTGQGVNGNT. The whole CDR3 sequence reads CASRTGQGVNGNTIYF.

This clone was detected many times. The read ends 3 residues before the CDR3 terminus; that terminus is restored from the germline J gene. The V gene is TRBV20-1, the J gene TRBJ2-2; 7 bases fit TRBD2. Germline V gene data show CDR1 as DFQATT and CDR2 as SNEGSKA (reference sequence). CDR3 length equals 14 residues. The V and J ends lost 5 bases and 5 bases, in that order; junction bases with no gene match: 8. The CDR3 protein is CSAQPTSWTGELFF. Partial CDR3 DNA: TGCAGTGCTCAACCGACTAGCTGGACCGGGGAG.

This clone has ten or more counts. Read sequence stops 3 residues before the CDR3 end, and the germline J gene provides the missing end. The chain employs TRBV4-2 and TRBJ2-1; TRBD2 agrees at 7 bases. CDR1 and CDR2 from the germline V gene are LGHNA and YNFKEQ. This CDR3 is 18 amino acids long. V gave up 4 bases and J gave up 0 bases; unmatched junction bases: 12. CDR3 bases read: TGTGCCAGCAGCCGGGGGGGACTCCTGGAAAGCTCCTACAATGAG. Amino acid sequence: CASSRGGLLESSYNE. From start to end, the CDR3 is CASSRGGLLESSYNEQFF.

This clone has at least ten counts. The read ends 3 residues before the CDR3 terminus; that terminus is restored from the germline J gene. J is TRBJ1-2 and V is TRBV7-6, with a weak D call TRBD1 (5 bases). The CDR3 contains 14 residues. Between the trimmed V and J ends, which lost 1 base and 2 bases, there was a span of 8 bases. CDR1 is SGHVS and CDR2 is FNYEAQ in the germline V gene. The DNA read from the CDR3 is TGTGCCAGCAGCTTAGGGGGGGAGAACTATGGC. It is translated as CASSLGGENYG. The CDR3 as a whole reads CASSLGGENYGYTF.